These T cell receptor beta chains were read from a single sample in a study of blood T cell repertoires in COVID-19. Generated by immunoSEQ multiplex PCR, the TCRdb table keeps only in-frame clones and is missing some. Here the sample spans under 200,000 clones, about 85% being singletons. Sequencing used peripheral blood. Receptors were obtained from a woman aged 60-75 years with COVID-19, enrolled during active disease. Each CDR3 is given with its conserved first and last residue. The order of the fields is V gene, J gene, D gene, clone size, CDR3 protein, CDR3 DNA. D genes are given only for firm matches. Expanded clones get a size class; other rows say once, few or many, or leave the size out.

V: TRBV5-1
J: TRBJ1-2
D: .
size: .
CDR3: CASSLQSYGYTF
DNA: TGCGCCAGCAGCTTACAGAGCTATGGCTACACCTTC

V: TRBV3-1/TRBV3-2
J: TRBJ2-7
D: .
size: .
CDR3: CASSRSTSSYEQYF
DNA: TGTGCCAGCAGCCGGTCGACTAGCTCCTACGAGCAGTACTTC

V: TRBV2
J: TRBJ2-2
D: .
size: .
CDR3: CASSENRVITGELFF
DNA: TGTGCCAGCAGTGAAAACAGGGTTATCACCGGGGAGCTGTTTTTT

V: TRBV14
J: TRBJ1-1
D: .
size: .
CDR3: CASRLTGTFTEAFF
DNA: TGTGCCAGCAGGTTAACAGGGACATTCACTGAAGCTTTCTTT

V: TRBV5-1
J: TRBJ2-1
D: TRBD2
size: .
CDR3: CASSLANRLAQSEDEQFF
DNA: TGCGCCAGCAGCTTGGCCAATAGACTAGCTCAATCTGAAGATGAGCAGTTCTTC

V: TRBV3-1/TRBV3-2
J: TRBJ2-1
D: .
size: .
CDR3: CASSQDISGSSYNEQFF
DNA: TGTGCCAGCAGCCAAGATATTAGCGGAAGCTCCTACAATGAGCAGTTCTTC

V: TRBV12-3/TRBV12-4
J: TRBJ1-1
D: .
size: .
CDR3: CASSPGRGEAFF
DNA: TGTGCCAGCAGCCCTGGGAGGGGGGAAGCTTTCTTT

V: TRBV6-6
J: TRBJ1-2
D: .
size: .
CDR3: CASSYPGGINYGYTF
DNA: TGTGCCAGCAGTTACCCTGGGGGCATTAACTATGGCTACACCTTC

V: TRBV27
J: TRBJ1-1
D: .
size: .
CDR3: CASAASGAATEAFF
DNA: TGTGCCAGTGCGGCTTCAGGGGCAGCTACTGAAGCTTTCTTT

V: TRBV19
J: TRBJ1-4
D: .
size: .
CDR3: CASTLRGRTNEKLFF
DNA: TGTGCCAGTACGCTCAGGGGACGGACTAATGAAAAACTGTTTTTT

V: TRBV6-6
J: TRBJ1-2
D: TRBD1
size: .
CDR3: CASSSGTEYGYTF
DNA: TGTGCCAGCAGCTCCGGGACAGAATATGGCTACACCTTC

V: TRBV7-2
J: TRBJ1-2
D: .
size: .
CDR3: CASSLSGSTYGYTF
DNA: TGTGCCAGCAGCTTATCGGGGTCTACCTATGGCTACACCTTC

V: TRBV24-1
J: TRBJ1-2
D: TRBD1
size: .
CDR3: CATSASDRPIYGYTF
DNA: TGTGCCACCAGTGCCTCGGACAGGCCCATCTATGGCTACACCTTC

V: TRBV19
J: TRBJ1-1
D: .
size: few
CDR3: CASSLYRQNTEAFF
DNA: TGTGCCAGTAGTTTATACCGACAGAACACTGAAGCTTTCTTT

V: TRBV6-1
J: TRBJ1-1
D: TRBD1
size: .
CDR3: CASSVYNKGQGRDTEAFF
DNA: TGTGCCAGCAGTGTTTATAATAAGGGACAGGGGAGGGACACTGAAGCTTTCTTT

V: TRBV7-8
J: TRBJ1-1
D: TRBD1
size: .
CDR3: CASSFRGGHSAEAFF
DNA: TGTGCCAGCAGCTTTCGAGGGGGCCACTCCGCTGAAGCTTTCTTT

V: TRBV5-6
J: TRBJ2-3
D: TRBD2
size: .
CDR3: CASSLGPSRPGGDTQYF
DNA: TGTGCCAGCAGCTTAGGTCCTAGCAGACCGGGGGGAGATACGCAGTATTTT

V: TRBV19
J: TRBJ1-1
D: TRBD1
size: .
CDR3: CASSRQGTEWSTEAFF
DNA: TGTGCCAGTAGCCGGCAAGGGACAGAATGGAGCACTGAAGCTTTCTTT

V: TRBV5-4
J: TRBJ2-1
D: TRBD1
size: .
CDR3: CASSPTGGREQFF
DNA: TGTGCCAGCAGTCCAACAGGGGGCAGGGAGCAGTTCTTC

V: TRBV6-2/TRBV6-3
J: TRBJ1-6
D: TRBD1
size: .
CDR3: CASSPGQVLHF
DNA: TGTGCCAGCAGCCCGGGACAGGTCCTCCACTTT

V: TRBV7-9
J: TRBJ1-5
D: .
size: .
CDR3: CASSPSGSEQPQHF
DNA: TGTGCCAGCAGCCCATCAGGGTCCGAACAGCCCCAGCATTTT

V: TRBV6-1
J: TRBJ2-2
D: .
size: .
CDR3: CASSEKAGNTGELFF
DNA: TGTGCCAGCAGTGAAAAGGCAGGAAACACCGGGGAGCTGTTTTTT

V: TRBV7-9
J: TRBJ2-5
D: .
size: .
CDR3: CASSFSRGLETQYF
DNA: TGTGCCAGCAGCTTCTCCCGGGGTTTGGAGACCCAGTACTTC

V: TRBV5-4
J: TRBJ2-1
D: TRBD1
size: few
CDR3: CASSPPGQGAFNEQFF
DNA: TGTGCCAGCAGCCCCCCCGGACAGGGGGCCTTCAATGAGCAGTTCTTC

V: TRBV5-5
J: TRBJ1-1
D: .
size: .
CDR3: CASSRSLDTRGTEAFF
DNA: TGTGCCAGCAGTCGCTCCCTAGACACGAGAGGGACTGAAGCTTTCTTT

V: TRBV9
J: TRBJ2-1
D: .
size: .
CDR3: CASSARLRAGKLYNEQFF
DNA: TGTGCCAGCAGCGCCCGACTCCGGGCGGGGAAGCTCTACAATGAGCAGTTCTTC

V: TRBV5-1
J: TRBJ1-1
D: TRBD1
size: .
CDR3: CASSLFPRDRGPNTEAFF
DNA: TGCGCCAGCAGCTTATTCCCACGGGACAGGGGGCCGAATACTGAAGCTTTCTTT

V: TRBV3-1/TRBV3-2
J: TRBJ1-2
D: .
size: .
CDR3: CASSPVGLGYTF
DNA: TGTGCCAGCAGCCCCGTCGGGTTAGGCTACACCTTC

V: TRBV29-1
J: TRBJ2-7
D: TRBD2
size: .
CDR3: CSVELVAGGPYEQYF
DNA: TGCAGCGTTGAATTGGTAGCGGGAGGGCCGTACGAGCAGTACTTC

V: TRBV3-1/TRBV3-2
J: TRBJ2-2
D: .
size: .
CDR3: CASSPSGSTGELFF
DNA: TGTGCCAGCAGCCCCAGCGGAAGCACCGGGGAGCTGTTTTTT

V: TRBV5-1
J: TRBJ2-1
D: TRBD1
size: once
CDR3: CASSLGNRGRNEQFF
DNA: TGCGCCAGCAGCTTGGGGAACAGGGGGCGTAATGAGCAGTTCTTC

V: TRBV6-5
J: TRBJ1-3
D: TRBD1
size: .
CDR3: CASRDRRTGNTIYF
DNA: TGTGCCAGCAGGGACAGGCGTACTGGAAACACCATATATTTT

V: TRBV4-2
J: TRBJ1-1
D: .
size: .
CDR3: CASSQKVGRVMNTEAFF
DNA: TGTGCCAGCAGCCAAAAAGTAGGGAGGGTAATGAACACTGAAGCTTTCTTT

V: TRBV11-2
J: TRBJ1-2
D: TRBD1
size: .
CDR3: CASSSGTGVPSTF
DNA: TGTGCCAGCAGCTCCGGGACAGGGGTTCCTAGCACCTTC

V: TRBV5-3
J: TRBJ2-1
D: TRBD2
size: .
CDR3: CARSRTSSGLDNEQFF
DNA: TGTGCCAGAAGCCGTACTTCTAGCGGGCTCGACAATGAGCAGTTCTTC

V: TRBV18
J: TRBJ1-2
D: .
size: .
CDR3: CASSPDTRDGYTF
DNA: TGTGCCAGCTCACCAGACACCAGGGATGGCTACACCTTC

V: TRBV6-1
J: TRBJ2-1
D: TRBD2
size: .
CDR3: CASSERILAGNNEQFF
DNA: TGTGCCAGCAGTGAACGAATACTAGCGGGCAACAATGAGCAGTTCTTC

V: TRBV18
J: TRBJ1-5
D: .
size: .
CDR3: CASSPGRGGPQHF
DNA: TGTGCCAGCTCACCGGGGCGGGGAGGGCCCCAGCATTTT

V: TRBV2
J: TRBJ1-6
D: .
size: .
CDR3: CASSEWGSNSPLHF
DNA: TGTGCCAGCAGTGAATGGGGCAGCAATTCACCCCTCCACTTT

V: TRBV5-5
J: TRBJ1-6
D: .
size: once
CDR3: CASSLDGGANQKPLHF
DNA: TGTGCCAGCAGCTTGGACGGAGGGGCCAACCAAAAACCCCTCCACTTT

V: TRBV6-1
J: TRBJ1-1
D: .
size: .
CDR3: CASSEREGLWAFF
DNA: TGTGCCAGCAGTGAACGGGAGGGGCTGTGGGCTTTCTTT

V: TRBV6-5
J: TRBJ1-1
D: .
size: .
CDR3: CASSFDRWTEAFF
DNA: TGTGCCAGCAGCTTCGACAGGTGGACTGAAGCTTTCTTT

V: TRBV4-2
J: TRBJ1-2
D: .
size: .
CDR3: CASSQDHSQALGDYGYTF
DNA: TGTGCCAGCAGCCAAGACCATTCCCAAGCTCTAGGCGACTATGGCTACACCTTC

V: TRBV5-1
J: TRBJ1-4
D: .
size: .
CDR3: CASSLGPVTNEKLFF
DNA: TGCGCCAGCAGCTTGGGTCCAGTGACTAATGAAAAACTGTTTTTT

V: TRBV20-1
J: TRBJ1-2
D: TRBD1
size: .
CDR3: CSASQASGQRNYGYTF
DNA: TGCAGTGCTAGTCAGGCGTCGGGACAGAGGAACTATGGCTACACCTTC

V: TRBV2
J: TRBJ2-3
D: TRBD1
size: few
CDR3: CASSYHFQGDAQYF
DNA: TGTGCCAGCAGCTACCATTTCCAGGGGGATGCGCAGTATTTT

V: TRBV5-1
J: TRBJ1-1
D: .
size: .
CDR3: CASSSSFRDKNMNTEAFF
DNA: TGCGCCAGCAGCTCATCCTTCCGGGACAAAAACATGAACACTGAAGCTTTCTTT

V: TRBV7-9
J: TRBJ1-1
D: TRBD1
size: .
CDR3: CASSTYRGTEAFF
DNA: TGTGCCAGCAGTACATACAGGGGGACTGAAGCTTTCTTT

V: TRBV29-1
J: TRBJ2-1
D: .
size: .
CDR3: CSVERGSNEQFF
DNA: TGCAGCGTTGAACGGGGATCCAATGAGCAGTTCTTC

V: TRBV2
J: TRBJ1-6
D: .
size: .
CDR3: CASLGGESSPLHF
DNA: TGTGCCAGCCTAGGGGGGGAGAGTTCACCCCTCCACTTT

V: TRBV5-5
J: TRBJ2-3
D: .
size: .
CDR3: CASSLGGSTDTQYF
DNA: TGTGCCAGCAGCTTGGGAGGATCCACAGATACGCAGTATTTT

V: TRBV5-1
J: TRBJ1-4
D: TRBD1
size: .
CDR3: CASSLGSNRGEKLFF
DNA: TGCGCCAGCAGCTTGGGGTCCAACAGGGGTGAAAAACTGTTTTTT

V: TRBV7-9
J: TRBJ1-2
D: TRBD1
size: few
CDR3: CASSLVGQGLSGYTF
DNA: TGTGCCAGCAGCTTAGTTGGACAGGGGTTGAGCGGCTACACCTTC

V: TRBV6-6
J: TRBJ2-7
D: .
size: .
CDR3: CASRRDRRGAYEQYF
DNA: TGTGCCAGCAGGAGAGACAGGCGAGGGGCCTACGAGCAGTACTTC

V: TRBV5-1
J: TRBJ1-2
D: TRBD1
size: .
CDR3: CASSSVGQGDYGYTF
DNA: TGCGCCAGCAGCTCGGTGGGACAGGGGGACTATGGCTACACCTTC

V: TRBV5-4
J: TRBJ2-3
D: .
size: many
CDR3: CASRPGSTDTQYF
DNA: TGTGCCAGCAGACCCGGGAGCACAGATACGCAGTATTTT

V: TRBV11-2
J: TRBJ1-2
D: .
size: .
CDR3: CASSLEAGHGYTF
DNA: TGTGCCAGCAGCTTAGAGGCAGGGCATGGCTACACCTTC

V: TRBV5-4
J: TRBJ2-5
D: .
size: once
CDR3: CASSLDSGQETQYF
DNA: TGTGCCAGCAGCTTGGATTCGGGGCAAGAGACCCAGTACTTC